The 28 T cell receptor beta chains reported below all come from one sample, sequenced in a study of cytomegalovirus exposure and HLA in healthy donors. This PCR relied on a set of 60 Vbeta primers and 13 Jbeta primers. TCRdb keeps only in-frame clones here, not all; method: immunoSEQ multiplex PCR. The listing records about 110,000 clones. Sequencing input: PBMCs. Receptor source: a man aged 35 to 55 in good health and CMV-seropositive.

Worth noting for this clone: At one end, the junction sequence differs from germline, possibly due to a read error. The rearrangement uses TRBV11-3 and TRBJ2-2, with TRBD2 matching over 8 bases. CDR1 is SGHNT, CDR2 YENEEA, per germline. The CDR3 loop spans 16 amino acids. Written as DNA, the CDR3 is TGTGCCAGCAGCTCGGGGACTAGTTCTCTGTTCGGGGAGTTGTTTTTT. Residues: CASSSGTSSLFGELFF.

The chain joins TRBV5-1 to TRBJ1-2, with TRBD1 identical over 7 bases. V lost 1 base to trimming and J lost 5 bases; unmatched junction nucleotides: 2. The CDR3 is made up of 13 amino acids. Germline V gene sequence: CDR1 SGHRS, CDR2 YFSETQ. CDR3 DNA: TGCGCCAGCAGCTTGCCGGGACAGTATGGCTACACCTTC. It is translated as CASSLPGQYGYTF.

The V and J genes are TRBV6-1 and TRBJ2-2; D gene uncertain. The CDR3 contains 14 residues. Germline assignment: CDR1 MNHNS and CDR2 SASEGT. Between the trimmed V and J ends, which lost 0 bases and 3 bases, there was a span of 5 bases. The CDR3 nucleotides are TGTGCCAGCAGTGAAGCCCCCGACACCGGGGAGCTGTTTTTT. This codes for CASSEAPDTGELFF.

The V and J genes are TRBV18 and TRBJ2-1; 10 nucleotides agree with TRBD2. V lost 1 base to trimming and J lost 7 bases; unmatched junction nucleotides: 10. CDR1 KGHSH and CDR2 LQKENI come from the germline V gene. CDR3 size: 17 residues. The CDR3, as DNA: TGTGCCAGCTCACCACTGTCTAGCGGGAGTCTGGGGAATGAGCAGTTCTTC. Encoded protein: CASSPLSSGSLGNEQFF.

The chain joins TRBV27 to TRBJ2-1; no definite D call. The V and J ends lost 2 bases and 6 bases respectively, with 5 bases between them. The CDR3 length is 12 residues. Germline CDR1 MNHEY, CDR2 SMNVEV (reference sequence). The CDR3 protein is CASSLGGNEQFF. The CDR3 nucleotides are TGTGCCAGCAGTTTAGGCGGCAATGAGCAGTTCTTC.

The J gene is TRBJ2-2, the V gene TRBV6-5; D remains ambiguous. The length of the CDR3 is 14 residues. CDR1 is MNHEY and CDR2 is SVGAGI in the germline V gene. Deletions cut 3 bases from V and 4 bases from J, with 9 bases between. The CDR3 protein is CASSYNSVTGELFF. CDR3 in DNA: TGTGCCAGCAGTTATAATTCCGTCACCGGGGAGCTGTTTTTT.

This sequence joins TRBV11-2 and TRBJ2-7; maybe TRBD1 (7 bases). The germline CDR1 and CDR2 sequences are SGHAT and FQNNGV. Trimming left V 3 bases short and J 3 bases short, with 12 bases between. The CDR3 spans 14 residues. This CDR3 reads CASSLTGRFYEQYF. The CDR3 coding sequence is TGTGCCAGCAGCTTGACAGGGAGGTTCTACGAGCAGTACTTC.

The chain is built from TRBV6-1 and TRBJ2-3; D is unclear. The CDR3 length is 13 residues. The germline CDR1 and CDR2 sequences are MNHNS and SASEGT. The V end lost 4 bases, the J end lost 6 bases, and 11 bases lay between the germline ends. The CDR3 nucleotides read TGTGCCAGCAGTGCTGTGGCCACGGATACGCAGTATTTT. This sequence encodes CASSAVATDTQYF.

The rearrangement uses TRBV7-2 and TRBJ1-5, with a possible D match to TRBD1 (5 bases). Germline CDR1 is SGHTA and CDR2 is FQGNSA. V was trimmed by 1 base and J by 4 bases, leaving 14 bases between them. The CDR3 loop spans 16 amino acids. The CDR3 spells CASSLVGGAPNQPQHF. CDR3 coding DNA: TGTGCCAGCAGCTTAGTCGGAGGGGCGCCTAATCAGCCCCAGCATTTT.

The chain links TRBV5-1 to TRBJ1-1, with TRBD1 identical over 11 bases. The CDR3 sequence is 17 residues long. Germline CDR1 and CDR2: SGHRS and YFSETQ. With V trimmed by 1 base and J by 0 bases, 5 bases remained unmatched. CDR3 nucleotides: TGCGCCAGCAGCTTGACGGACAGGGGGCTAATGAACACTGAAGCTTTCTTT. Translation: CASSLTDRGLMNTEAFF.

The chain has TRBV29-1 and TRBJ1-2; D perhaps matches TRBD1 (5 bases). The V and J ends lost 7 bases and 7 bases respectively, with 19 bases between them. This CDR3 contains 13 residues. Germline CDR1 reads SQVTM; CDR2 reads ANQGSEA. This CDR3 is CSGTTYGDFGYTF. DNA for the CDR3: TGCAGCGGAACAACTTACGGGGACTTTGGCTACACCTTC. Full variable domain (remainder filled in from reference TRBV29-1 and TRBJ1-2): SAVISQKPSRDICQRGTSLTIQCQVDSQVTMMFWYRQQPGQSLTLIATANQGSEATYESGFVIDKFPISRPNLTFSTLTVSNMSPEDSSIYLCSGTTYGDFGYTFGSGTRLTVV.

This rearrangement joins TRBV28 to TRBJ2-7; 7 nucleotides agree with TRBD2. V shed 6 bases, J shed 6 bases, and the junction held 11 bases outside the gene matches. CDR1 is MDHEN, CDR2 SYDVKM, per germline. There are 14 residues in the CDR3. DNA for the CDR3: TGTGCCAGCAGCCTCCCGTGGGGGAGGGGCGAGCAGTACTTC. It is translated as CASSLPWGRGEQYF.

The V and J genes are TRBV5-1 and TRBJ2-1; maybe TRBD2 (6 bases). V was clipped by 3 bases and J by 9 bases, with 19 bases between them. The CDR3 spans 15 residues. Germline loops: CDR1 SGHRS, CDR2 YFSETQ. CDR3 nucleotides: TGCGCCAGCAGCTCCTCCAATCGGGGGTTGGGTGAGCAGTTCTTC. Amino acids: CASSSSNRGLGEQFF.

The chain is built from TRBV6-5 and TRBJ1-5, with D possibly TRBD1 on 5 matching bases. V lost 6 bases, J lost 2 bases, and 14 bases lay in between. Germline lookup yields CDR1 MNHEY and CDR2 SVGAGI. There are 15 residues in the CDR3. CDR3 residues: CASSAGGMGNQPQHF. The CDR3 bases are TGTGCCAGCAGCGCGGGGGGGATGGGCAATCAGCCCCAGCATTTT.

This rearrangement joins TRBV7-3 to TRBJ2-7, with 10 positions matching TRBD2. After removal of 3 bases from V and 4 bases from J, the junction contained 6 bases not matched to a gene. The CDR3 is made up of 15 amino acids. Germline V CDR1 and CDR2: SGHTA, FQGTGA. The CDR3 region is CASSFASGSGYEQYF. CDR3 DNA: TGTGCCAGCAGCTTCGCTAGCGGGAGTGGATACGAGCAGTACTTC.

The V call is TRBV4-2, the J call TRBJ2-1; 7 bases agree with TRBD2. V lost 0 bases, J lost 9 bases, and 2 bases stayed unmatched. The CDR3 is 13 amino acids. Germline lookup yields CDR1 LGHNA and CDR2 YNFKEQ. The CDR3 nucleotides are TGTGCCAGCAGCCAAGAGTTAGCGGGTGAGCAGTTCTTC. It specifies CASSQELAGEQFF.

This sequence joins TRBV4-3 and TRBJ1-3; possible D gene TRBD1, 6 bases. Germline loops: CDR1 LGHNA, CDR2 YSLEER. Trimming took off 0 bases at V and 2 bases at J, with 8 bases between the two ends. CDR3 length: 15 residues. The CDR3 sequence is CASSQDHRAGNTIYF. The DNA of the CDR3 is TGCGCCAGCAGCCAAGATCACAGGGCTGGAAACACCATATATTTT.

The DNA of the CDR3 is TGCGCCAGCAGCCAACGGGTCCTCAGGACTAGTCACTACGAGCAGTACTTC. Its translation is CASSQRVLRTSHYEQYF. V usage is TRBV4-1 and J usage is TRBJ2-7, with 7 bases matching TRBD2. Losses at the gene ends were 2 bases for V and 3 bases for J; bases not matched to a gene: 13. This CDR3 contains 17 residues. CDR1 and CDR2 from the germline V gene are MGHRA and YSYEKL.

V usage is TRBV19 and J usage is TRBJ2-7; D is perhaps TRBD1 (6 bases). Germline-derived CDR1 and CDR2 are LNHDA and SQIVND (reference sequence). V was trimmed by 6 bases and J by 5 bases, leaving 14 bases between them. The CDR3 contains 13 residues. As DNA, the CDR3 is TGTGCCAGTAGCGACAGGAGTTTCGACGAGCAGTACTTC. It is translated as CASSDRSFDEQYF.

CDR3 amino acids: CASGIQGNQPQHF. CDR3 bases: TGTGCCAGCGGTATCCAGGGGAATCAGCCCCAGCATTTT. The rearrangement uses TRBV7-9 and TRBJ1-5; possible D gene TRBD1, 6 bases. V was clipped by 8 bases and J by 4 bases, with 12 bases between them. CDR1 and CDR2 from the germline V gene are SEHNR and FQNEAQ (reference sequence). There are 13 residues in the CDR3.

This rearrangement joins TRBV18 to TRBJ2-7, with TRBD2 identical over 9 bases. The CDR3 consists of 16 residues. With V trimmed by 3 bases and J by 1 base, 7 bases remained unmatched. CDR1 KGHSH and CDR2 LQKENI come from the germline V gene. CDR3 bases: TGTGCCAGCTCACCGGTCGCGGGAGGGCTGTCCTACGAGCAGTACTTC. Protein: CASSPVAGGLSYEQYF.

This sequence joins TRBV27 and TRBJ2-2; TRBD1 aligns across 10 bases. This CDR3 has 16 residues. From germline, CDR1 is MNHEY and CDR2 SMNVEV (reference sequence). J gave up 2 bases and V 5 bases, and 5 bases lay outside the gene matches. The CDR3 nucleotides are TGTGCCAGCAGTCCCCAGACAGGGGGCAACACCGGGGAGCTGTTTTTT. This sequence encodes CASSPQTGGNTGELFF.

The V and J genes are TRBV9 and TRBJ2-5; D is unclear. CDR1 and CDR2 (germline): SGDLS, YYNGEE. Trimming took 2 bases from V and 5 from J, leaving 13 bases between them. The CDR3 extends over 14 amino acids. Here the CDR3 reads CASSVFGGFETQYF. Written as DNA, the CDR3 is TGTGCCAGCAGCGTCTTCGGTGGTTTTGAGACCCAGTACTTC. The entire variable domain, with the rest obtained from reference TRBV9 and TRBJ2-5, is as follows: DSGVTQTPKHLITATGQRVTLRCSPRSGDLSVYWYQQSLDQGLQFLIQYYNGEERAKGNILERFSAQQFPDLHSELNLSSLELGDSALYFCASSVFGGFETQYFGPGTRLLVL.

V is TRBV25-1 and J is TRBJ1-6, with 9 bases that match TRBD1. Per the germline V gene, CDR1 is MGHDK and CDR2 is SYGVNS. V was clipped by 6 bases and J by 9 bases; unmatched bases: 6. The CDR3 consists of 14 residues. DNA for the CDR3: TGTGCCAGCAGAGGGACAGGGCTGAGTTCACCCCTCCACTTT. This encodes CASRGTGLSSPLHF.

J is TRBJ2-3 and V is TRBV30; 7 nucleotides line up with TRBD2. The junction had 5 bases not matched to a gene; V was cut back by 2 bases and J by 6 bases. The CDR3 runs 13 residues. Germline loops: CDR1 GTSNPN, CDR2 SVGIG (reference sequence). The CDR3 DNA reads TGTGCCTGGAGTAAAGCGGGATCGGATACGCAGTATTTT. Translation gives CAWSKAGSDTQYF. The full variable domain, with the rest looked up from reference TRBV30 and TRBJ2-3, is SQTIHQWPATLVQPVGSPLSLECTVEGTSNPNLYWYRQAAGRGLQLLFYSVGIGQISSEVPQNLSASRPQDRQFILSSKKLLLSDSGFYLCAWSKAGSDTQYFGPGTRLTVL.

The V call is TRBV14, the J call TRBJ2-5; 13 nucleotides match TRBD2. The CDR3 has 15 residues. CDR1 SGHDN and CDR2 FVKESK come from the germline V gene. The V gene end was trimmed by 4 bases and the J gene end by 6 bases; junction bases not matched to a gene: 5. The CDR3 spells CASSPGLAGRKTQYF. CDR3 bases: TGTGCCAGCAGCCCGGGACTAGCGGGACGGAAGACCCAGTACTTC.

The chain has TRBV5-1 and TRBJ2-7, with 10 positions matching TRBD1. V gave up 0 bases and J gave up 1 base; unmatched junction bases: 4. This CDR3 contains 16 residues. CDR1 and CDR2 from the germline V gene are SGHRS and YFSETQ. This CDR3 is CASSLGWTGGSYEQYF. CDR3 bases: TGCGCCAGCAGCTTGGGATGGACAGGGGGTTCCTACGAGCAGTACTTC.

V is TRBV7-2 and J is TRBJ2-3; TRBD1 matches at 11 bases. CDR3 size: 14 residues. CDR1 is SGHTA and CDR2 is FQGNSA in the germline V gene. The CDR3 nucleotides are TGTGCTTGGGGGGGACAGGGGGGCACAGATACGCAGTATTTT. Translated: CAWGGQGGTDTQYF.